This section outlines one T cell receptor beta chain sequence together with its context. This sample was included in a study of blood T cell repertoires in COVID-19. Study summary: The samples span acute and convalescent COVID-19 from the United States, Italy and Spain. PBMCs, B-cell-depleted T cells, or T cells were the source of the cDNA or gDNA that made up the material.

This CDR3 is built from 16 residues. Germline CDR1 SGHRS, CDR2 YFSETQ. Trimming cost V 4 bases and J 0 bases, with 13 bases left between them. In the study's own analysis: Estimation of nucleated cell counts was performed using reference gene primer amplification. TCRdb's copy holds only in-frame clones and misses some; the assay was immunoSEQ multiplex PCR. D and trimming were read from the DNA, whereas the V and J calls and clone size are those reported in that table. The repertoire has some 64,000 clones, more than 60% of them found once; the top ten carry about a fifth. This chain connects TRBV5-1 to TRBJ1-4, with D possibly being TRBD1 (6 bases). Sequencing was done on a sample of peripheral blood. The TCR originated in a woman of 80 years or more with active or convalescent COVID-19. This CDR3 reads CASSHGGAATNEKLFF. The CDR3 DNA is TGCGCCAGCAGCCACGGGGGGGCTGCAACTAATGAAAAACTGTTTTTT.